The following is a T cell receptor (beta chain) sequence with its context. Adults between about 18 and 95 years of age took part from 24 US areas. Authors' analysis steps: By means of reference gene primer amplification, nucleated cell counts were estimated. Libraries were prepared by immunoSEQ multiplex PCR; TCRdb keeps only in-frame clonotypes and omits some of them. V, J and clone size are those of that table, while D and trimming were read from the DNA. The table shows fewer than 350,000 clones, with around 90% occurring only once. This sample was included in a study of blood T cell repertoires in COVID-19. Looking at the study overall: The samples span acute and convalescent COVID-19 from the United States, Italy and Spain. The analysed material was cDNA or gDNA that came from T cells, B-cell-depleted T cells, or PBMCs.

The CDR3 consists of 13 residues. The V end was cut by 9 bases, the J end by 4 bases, with 13 bases between. Germline lookup yields CDR1 LNHDA and CDR2 SQIVND (reference sequence). Sequencing was done on a sample of PBMCs or T cells enriched from blood (not recorded which). The TCR sequence derives from a woman in her late teens or twenties with acute COVID-19. The rearrangement links TRBV19 to TRBJ1-3; D is ambiguous. The CDR3 DNA sequence: TGTGCCAGCTCCCCGGGGAGAGGAAACACCATATATTTT. It specifies CASSPGRGNTIYF.